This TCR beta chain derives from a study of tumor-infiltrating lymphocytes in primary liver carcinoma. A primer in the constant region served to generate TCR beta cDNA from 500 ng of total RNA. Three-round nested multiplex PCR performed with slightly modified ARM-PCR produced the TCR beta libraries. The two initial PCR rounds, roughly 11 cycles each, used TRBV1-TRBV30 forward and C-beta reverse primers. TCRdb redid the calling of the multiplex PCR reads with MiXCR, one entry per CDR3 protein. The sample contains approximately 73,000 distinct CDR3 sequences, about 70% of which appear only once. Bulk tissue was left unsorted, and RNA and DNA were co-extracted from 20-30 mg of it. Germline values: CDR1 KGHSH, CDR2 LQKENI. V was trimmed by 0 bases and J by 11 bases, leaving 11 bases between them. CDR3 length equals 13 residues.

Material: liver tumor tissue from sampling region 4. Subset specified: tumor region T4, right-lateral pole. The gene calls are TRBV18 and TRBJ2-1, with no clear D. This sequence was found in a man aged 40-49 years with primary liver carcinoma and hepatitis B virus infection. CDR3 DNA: TGTGCCAGCTCACCACCGTCCTTTCGTCAGCAGTTCTTC. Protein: CASSPPSFRQQFF.